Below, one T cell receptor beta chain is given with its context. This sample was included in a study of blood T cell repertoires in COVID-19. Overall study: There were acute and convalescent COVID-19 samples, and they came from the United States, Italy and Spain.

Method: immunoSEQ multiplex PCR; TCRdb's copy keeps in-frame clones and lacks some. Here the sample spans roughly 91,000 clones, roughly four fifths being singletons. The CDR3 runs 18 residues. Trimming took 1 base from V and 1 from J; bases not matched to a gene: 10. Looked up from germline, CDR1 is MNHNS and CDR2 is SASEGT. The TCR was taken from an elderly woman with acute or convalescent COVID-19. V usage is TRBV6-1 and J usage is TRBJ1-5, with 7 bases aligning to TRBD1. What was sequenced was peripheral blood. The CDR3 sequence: CASSEGPTGYGSNQPQHF. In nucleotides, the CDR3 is TGTGCCAGCAGTGAAGGACCGACAGGGTATGGCAGCAATCAGCCCCAGCATTTT.